Following are 15 T cell receptor beta chains from one sample sequenced in a study of monozygotic twins with inflammatory bowel disease. For each CDR3 protein, TCRdb gives one entry from its re-call of the 5' RACE reads, without DNA. The sample's table shows about 450,000 distinct CDR3 sequences. The sequenced sample was blood. These receptors came from a human donor with ulcerative colitis or Crohn's disease, or a healthy co-twin of an affected twin (not recorded which).

The chain employs TRBV7-9 and TRBJ2-2. CDR1 is SEHNR, CDR2 FQNEAQ, per germline (reference sequence). The CDR3 has 16 amino acids. The CDR3 sequence is CASSFFTGSDTGELFF.

V gene TRBV6-1 combines with J gene TRBJ2-3; TCRdb indicates TRBD2, and absent DNA this call remains unverified. The CDR3 has 14 amino acids. From germline, CDR1 is MNHNS and CDR2 SASEGT. This CDR3 is CAVLAGGPTDTQYF.

The rearrangement joins TRBV10-3 to TRBJ2-7. The CDR3 has 15 residues. CDR1 and CDR2 from the germline V gene are ENHRY and SYGVKD. The CDR3 is CAIRIEPTVSYEQYF.

The chain carries TRBV5-6 and TRBJ2-1; the TCRdb D gene call, TRBD1, has no DNA to confirm it. CDR3 length: 15 amino acids. Germline V gene data show CDR1 as SGHDT and CDR2 as YYEEEE. This CDR3 reads CASSVPGQGSNEQFF.

The rearrangement joins TRBV7-2 to TRBJ1-5. Germline CDR1 is SGHTA and CDR2 is FQGNSA. The length of the CDR3 is 13 residues. This CDR3 is CASSNQENQPQHF.

The chain employs TRBV5-1 and TRBJ2-1; TCRdb's D gene call, TRBD1, goes unchecked for lack of DNA. Germline V CDR1 and CDR2: SGHRS, YFSETQ. The CDR3 extends over 14 amino acids. The CDR3 here is CASHRDRGYNEQFF.

This chain connects TRBV20-1 to TRBJ2-7. The CDR3 is made up of 12 amino acids. In germline, CDR1 is DFQATT, CDR2 SNEGSKA (reference sequence). The CDR3 loop is CSARDNSAEQYF.

This sequence joins TRBV7-9 and TRBJ1-1. Germline V lookup: CDR1 SEHNR, CDR2 FQNEAQ (reference sequence). This CDR3 spans 12 amino acids. CDR3 in amino acids: CASSPLGNEAFF.

The V call is TRBV19, the J call TRBJ1-5. Germline V gene sequence: CDR1 LNHDA, CDR2 SQIVND (reference sequence). The CDR3 contains 15 residues. The CDR3 is CASIARSPSNQPQHF.

Here the CDR3 reads CASSLGSPSEAFF. V is TRBV12-3 or TRBV12-4 and J is TRBJ1-1. The CDR3 totals 13 residues.

The chain joins TRBV6-5 to TRBJ1-1. The CDR3 is 14 amino acids. Germline V gene data show CDR1 as MNHEY and CDR2 as SVGAGI. The CDR3 reads CASSYSWVTDEAFF.

The chain recombines TRBV2 with TRBJ2-1; the TRBD1 assignment by TCRdb is unverifiable without DNA. CDR3 size: 13 residues. In germline, CDR1 is SNHLY, CDR2 FYNNEI. The CDR3 here is CASRPGEAGKQFF.

This chain uses TRBV7-9 with TRBJ2-5. Germline V gene lookup returns CDR1 SEHNR and CDR2 FQNEAQ (reference sequence). The CDR3 extends over 14 amino acids. The CDR3 spells CASSLSRRQETQYF.

The V call is TRBV7-3, the J call TRBJ2-1; TCRdb returns TRBD2, unconfirmable since there is no DNA. The CDR3 totals 16 residues. Germline V lookup: CDR1 SGHTA, CDR2 FQGTGA. CDR3 protein: CASSLNSASSRDEQFF.

This chain connects TRBV7-2 to TRBJ2-3. CDR1 and CDR2 (germline): SGHTA, FQGNSA. This CDR3 contains 13 residues. CDR3 loop: CASRQEATGAQYF.